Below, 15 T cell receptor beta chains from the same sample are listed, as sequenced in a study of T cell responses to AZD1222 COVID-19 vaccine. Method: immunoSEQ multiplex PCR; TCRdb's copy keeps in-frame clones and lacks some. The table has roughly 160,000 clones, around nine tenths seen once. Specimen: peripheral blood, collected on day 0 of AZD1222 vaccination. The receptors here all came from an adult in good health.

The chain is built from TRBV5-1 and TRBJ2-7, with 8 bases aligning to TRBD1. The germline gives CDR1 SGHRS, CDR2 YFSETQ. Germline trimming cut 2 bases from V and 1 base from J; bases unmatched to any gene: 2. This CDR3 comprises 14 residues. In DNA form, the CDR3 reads TGCGCCAGCAGCTTCGACAGGGGATCCTACGAGCAGTACTTC. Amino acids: CASSFDRGSYEQYF. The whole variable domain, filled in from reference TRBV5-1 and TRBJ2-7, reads KAGVTQTPRYLIKTRGQQVTLSCSPISGHRSVSWYQQTPGQGLQFLFEYFSETQRNKGNFPGRFSGRQFSNSRSEMNVSTLELGDSALYLCASSFDRGSYEQYFGPGTRLTVT.

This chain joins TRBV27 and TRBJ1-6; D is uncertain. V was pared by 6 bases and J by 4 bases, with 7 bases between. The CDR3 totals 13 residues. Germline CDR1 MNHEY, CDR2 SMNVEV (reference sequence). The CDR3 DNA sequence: TGTGCCAGCAGGAACACTTATAATTCACCCCTCCACTTT. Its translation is CASRNTYNSPLHF.

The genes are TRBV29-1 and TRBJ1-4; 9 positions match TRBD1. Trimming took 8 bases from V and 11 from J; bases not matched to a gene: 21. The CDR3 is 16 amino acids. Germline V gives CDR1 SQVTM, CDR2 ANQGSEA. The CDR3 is CSISGEQGADLSKLFF. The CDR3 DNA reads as TGCAGCATATCAGGGGAACAGGGGGCCGATTTGAGTAAACTGTTTTTT.

In nucleotides, the CDR3 is TGTGCCAGCAGCCACCCCGTGAGCTCTGGAAACACCATATATTTT. This codes for CASSHPVSSGNTIYF. This chain connects TRBV3-1 (or the pseudogene TRBV3-2) to TRBJ1-3; D unclear. CDR1 is LGHDT, CDR2 YNNKEL, per germline (reference sequence). This CDR3 has 15 residues. The V end was cut by 3 bases, the J end by 0 bases, with 9 bases between.

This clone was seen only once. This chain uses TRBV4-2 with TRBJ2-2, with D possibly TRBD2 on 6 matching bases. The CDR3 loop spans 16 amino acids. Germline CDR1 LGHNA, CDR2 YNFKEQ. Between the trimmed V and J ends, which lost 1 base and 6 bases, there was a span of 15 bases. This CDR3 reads CASSQGLRERPGELFF. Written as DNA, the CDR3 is TGTGCCAGCAGCCAAGGATTACGGGAGCGTCCCGGGGAGCTGTTTTTT.

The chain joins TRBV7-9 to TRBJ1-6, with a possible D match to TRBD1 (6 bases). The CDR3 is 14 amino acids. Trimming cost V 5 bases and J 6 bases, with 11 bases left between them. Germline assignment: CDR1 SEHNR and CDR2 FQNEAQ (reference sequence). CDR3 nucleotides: TGTGCCAGCAGCCTCGGACAGTTTAATTCACCCCTCCACTTT. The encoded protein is CASSLGQFNSPLHF. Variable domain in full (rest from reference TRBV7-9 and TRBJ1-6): DTGVSQNPRHKITKRGQNVTFRCDPISEHNRLYWYRQTLGQGPEFLTYFQNEAQLEKSRLLSDRFSAERPKGSFSTLEIQRTEQGDSAMYLCASSLGQFNSPLHFGNGTRLTVT.

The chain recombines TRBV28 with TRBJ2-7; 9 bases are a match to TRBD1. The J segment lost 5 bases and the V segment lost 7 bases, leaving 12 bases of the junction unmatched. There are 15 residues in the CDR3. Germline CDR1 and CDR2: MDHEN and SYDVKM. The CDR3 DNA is TGTGCCAGCATCGAGGACAGGGGAAGACTCCACGAGCAGTACTTC. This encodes CASIEDRGRLHEQYF.

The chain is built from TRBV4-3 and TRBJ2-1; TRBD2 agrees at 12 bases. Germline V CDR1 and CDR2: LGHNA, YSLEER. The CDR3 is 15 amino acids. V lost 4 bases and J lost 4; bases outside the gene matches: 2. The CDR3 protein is CASSPTSGGYNEQFF. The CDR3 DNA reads TGCGCCAGCAGCCCGACTAGCGGGGGATACAATGAGCAGTTCTTC.

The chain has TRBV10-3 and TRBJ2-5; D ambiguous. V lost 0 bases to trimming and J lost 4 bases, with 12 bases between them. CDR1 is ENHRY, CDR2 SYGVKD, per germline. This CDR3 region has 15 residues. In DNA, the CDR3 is TGTGCCATCAGTGAGTCGTGGGCGTCCGGAGAGACCCAGTACTTC. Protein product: CAISESWASGETQYF.

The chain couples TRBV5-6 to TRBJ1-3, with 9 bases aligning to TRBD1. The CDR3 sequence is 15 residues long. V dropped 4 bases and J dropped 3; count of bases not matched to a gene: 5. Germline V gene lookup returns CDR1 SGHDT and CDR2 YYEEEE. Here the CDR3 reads CASSLRTGVGNTIYF. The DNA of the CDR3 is TGTGCCAGCAGCCTACGGACAGGGGTTGGAAACACCATATATTTT.

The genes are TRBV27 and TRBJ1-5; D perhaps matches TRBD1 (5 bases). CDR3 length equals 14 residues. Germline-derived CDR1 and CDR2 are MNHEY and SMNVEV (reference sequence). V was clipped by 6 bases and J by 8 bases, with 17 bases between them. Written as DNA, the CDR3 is TGTGCCAGCAGACAGTCGGGACTGACGAAGCCCCAGCATTTT. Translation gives CASRQSGLTKPQHF.

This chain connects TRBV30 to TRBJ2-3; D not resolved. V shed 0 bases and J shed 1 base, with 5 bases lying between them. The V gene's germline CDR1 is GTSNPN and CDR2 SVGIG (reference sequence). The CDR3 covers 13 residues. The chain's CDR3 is CAWSVLGTDTQYF. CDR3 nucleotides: TGTGCCTGGAGTGTACTGGGCACAGATACGCAGTATTTT.

The chain's CDR3 is CASHQGTSPLHF. In nucleotides, the CDR3 is TGTGCCAGCCACCAGGGGACTTCACCCCTCCACTTT. This chain joins TRBV2 and TRBJ1-6, with D possibly TRBD1 on 6 matching bases. V lost 8 bases and J 9 bases, leaving 11 bases between the germline ends. This CDR3 spans 12 amino acids. The germline CDR1 and CDR2 sequences are SNHLY and FYNNEI.

The CDR3 protein is CASSLEVSGRAYNEQFF. As DNA, the CDR3 is TGCGCCAGCAGCTTGGAGGTTAGCGGGAGGGCCTACAATGAGCAGTTCTTC. This chain connects TRBV5-1 to TRBJ2-1, with TRBD2 matching 11 bases. Germline trimming cut 0 bases from V and 2 bases from J; bases unmatched to any gene: 4. Germline lookup yields CDR1 SGHRS and CDR2 YFSETQ. This CDR3 contains 17 residues.

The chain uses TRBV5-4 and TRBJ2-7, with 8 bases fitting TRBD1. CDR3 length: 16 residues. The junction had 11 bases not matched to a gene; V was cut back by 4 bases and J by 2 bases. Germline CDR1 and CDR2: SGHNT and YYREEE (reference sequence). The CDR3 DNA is TGTGCCAGCAGCCTGCAGGGGGCACCTAATACCTACGAGCAGTACTTC. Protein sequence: CASSLQGAPNTYEQYF.